This TCR beta chain is from a study of human T cells and chemical hapten exposure. Study background: Patients had diphenylcyclopropenone applied to the scalp weekly throughout the approximately 22-week study.

As to time point: pre-sensitization, week 0. The treatment was: therapeutic diphenylcyclopropenone sensitization with weekly scalp DPC. From the RACE reads, TCRdb called clonotypes with MiXCR, one entry per CDR3 protein. The profile shows a few hundred thousand distinct CDR3 sequences, around 5.5% of them singletons. The germline gives CDR1 SEHNR, CDR2 FQNEAQ (reference sequence). V was shortened by 7 bases and J by 0 bases, with 9 bases between the two germline ends. The CDR3 contains 13 residues. This clonotype was seen a few times. Sequenced here: whole blood, sampled in connection with sensitization to the hapten diphenylcyclopropenone (DPC). The genes are TRBV7-9 and TRBJ2-5; D unclear. The clonotype was recovered from a woman under 30 with alopecia areata. Some clones in this sample may be carry-over from other donors' samples. Written as DNA, the CDR3 is TGTGCCAGCAAGGGCAGGCACCAAGAGACCCAGTACTTC. Protein sequence: CASKGRHQETQYF.